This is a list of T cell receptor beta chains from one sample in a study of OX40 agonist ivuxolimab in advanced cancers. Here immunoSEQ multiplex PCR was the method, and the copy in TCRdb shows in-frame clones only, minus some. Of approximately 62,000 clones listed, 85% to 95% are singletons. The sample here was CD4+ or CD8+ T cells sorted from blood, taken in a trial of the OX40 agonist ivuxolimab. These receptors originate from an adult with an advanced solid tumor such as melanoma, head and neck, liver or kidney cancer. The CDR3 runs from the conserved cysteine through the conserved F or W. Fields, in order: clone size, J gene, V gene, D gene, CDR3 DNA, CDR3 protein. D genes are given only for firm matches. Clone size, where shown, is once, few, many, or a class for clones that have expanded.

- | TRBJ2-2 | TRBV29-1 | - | TGCAGCGTTGAATTGGGGGGGGCCGTCGGGGAGCTGTTTTTT | CSVELGGAVGELFF
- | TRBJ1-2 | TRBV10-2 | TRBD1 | TGCGCCAGCACCTGGACAGGGGGCAGTGGCTACACCTTC | CASTWTGGSGYTF
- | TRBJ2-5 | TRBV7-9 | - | TGTGCCAGCAGCTTAATTCTGGGGGAGACCCAGTACTTC | CASSLILGETQYF
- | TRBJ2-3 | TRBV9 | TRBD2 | TGTGCCAGCAGCGTAGCGGGAGGGGGGACAGATACGCAGTATTTT | CASSVAGGGTDTQYF
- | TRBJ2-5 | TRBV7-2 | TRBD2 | TGTGCCAGCAGCTTAGGAGCGGGAGGTCAAGAGACCCAGTACTTC | CASSLGAGGQETQYF
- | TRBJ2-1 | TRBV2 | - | TGTGCCAGCAGCGGACCCGGGACCTCCCATAATTACAATGAGCAGTTCTTC | CASSGPGTSHNYNEQFF
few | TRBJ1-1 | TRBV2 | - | TGTGCCAGTAACCAGGGACTTGAAGCTTTCTTT | CASNQGLEAFF
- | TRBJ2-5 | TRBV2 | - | TGTGCCAGCCCCAGGGACGGGGGCTCCCAAGAGACCCAGTACTTC | CASPRDGGSQETQYF
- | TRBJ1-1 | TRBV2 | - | TGTGCCAGCAGTCGTACAGGGCCGAACACTGAAGCTTTCTTT | CASSRTGPNTEAFF
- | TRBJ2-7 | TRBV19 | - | TGTGCCAGTAGTCCCCAGAACGGGGTGGAGGAGCAGTACTTC | CASSPQNGVEEQYF
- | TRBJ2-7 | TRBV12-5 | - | TGTGCTAGTGGTTTGGGCAGGAACTACGAGCAGTACTTC | CASGLGRNYEQYF
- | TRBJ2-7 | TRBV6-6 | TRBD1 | TGTGCCAGCAGCGGACAGGGTATTCCCTACGAGCAGTACTTC | CASSGQGIPYEQYF
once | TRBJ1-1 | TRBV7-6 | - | TGTGCCAGCAGCTTAAGATGGAACACTGAAGCTTTCTTT | CASSLRWNTEAFF
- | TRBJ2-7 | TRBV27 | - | TGTGCCAGCAGCCCGGCTGCCGCCTACGAGCAGTACTTC | CASSPAAAYEQYF
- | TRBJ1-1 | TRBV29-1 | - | TGCAGCGTTTCCACAGGGTTAGGCCCTGAAGCTTTCTTT | CSVSTGLGPEAFF